These 26 T cell receptor beta chains came from one sample sequenced in a study of lymphopenia after photon versus proton radiotherapy (dated 2019 in TCRdb). The library was produced with the immunoSEQ multiplex PCR assay. As stored in TCRdb, this immuneACCESS dataset retains in-frame rearrangements with V and J assigned. A fraction of the clones does not appear; measured against another copy, unresolved V genes explain less than half of the discrepancy, and the remainder lacks a known reason. For this sample the table gives 30,000 to 45,000 clones, of which around nine tenths were detected only once. Roughly 15% of the sample is held by the ten biggest clonotypes. This sample comprised peripheral blood, obtained from a patient treated with photon-based radiotherapy. These receptors originate from a man aged 55 to 69 with cholangiocarcinoma.

This clone was recorded a few times. V and J are TRBV18 and TRBJ1-1; D remains ambiguous. V lost 1 base to trimming and J lost 5 bases, with 8 bases between them. CDR3 length: 13 amino acids. Germline V CDR1 and CDR2: KGHSH, LQKENI. The CDR3 DNA is TGTGCCAGCTCACCACAGGGTGGGACTGAAGCTTTCTTT. This encodes CASSPQGGTEAFF.

This clone was observed once. J is TRBJ2-4 and V is TRBV7-8; D possibly matches TRBD1 or TRBD2 (5 bases each). Germline V gene data show CDR1 as SGHVS and CDR2 as FQNEAQ. Deletions cut 5 bases from V and 7 bases from J, with 15 bases between. This CDR3 spans 14 amino acids. Here the CDR3 DNA reads TGTGCCAGCAGCATTACCGGGACGAGGAACATTCAGTACTTC. Amino acid sequence: CASSITGTRNIQYF.

This chain connects TRBV4-2 to TRBJ2-3, with TRBD2 matching 7 bases. With 0 bases clipped from V and 1 base from J, the junction kept 7 bases outside the gene matches. Germline-derived CDR1 and CDR2 are LGHNA and YNFKEQ. This CDR3 is built from 17 residues. The CDR3 DNA reads as TGTGCCAGCAGCCAAGAATTTACGGGGGGAGGCACAGATACGCAGTATTTT. Protein: CASSQEFTGGGTDTQYF.

The chain couples TRBV5-5 to TRBJ1-2, with 11 bases lining up with TRBD1. J lost 4 bases, V lost 0 bases, and 5 bases had no gene match. The CDR3 extends over 16 amino acids. Germline lookup yields CDR1 SGHKS and CDR2 YYEKEE (reference sequence). CDR3 sequence reads: CASSLAGQGALYGYTF. DNA for the CDR3: TGTGCCAGCAGCTTGGCTGGACAGGGGGCCCTCTATGGCTACACCTTC.

The chain carries TRBV7-2 and TRBJ2-3, with 10 bases identical to TRBD2. The CDR3 runs 16 residues. V trimming: 1 base; J trimming: 3 bases; junction bases outside the gene matches: 4. The germline V gene encodes CDR1 SGHTA and CDR2 FQGNSA. CDR3 amino acids: CASSLGLAGVTDTQYF. CDR3 bases: TGTGCCAGCAGCTTAGGGCTAGCGGGGGTAACAGATACGCAGTATTTT.

The V and J genes are TRBV28 and TRBJ1-4, with TRBD1 matching 10 bases. This CDR3 spans 14 amino acids. Germline V gene sequence: CDR1 MDHEN, CDR2 SYDVKM. V was pared by 5 bases and J by 6 bases, with 3 bases of the junction left unmatched. In DNA form, the CDR3 reads TGTGCCAGCAGTCAAGGGACAGGGGATGAAAAACTGTTTTTT. It translates to CASSQGTGDEKLFF.

The V gene is TRBV9, the J gene TRBJ2-6; D perhaps matches TRBD2 (5 bases). The V and J ends lost 0 bases and 0 bases respectively, with 7 bases between them. Germline V gene sequence: CDR1 SGDLS, CDR2 YYNGEE. The CDR3 spans 16 residues. In DNA, the CDR3 is TGTGCCAGCAGCGTAGATCGGGACTCTGGGGCCAACGTCCTGACTTTC. It is translated as CASSVDRDSGANVLTF.

The chain combines TRBV28 with TRBJ1-2; 12 nucleotides line up with TRBD1. Per the germline V gene, CDR1 is MDHEN and CDR2 is SYDVKM. V shed 4 bases and J 14 bases; nucleotides not matched to a gene: 20. There are 17 residues in the CDR3. This CDR3 reads CASSSIDTPGTGGAQTF. CDR3 bases: TGTGCCAGCAGTTCTATAGACACCCCAGGGACAGGGGGCGCGCAGACCTTC.

This clone appeared a few times. This chain uses TRBV11-2 with TRBJ2-6; tentative D call: TRBD2 (5 bases). CDR3 size: 17 residues. The germline V and J ends were trimmed by 2 bases and 0 bases, with 11 bases remaining between them. CDR1 is SGHAT, CDR2 FQNNGV, per germline. The CDR3 DNA reads TGTGCCAGCAGCTTATTGAGGGAGAGCTCTGGGGCCAACGTCCTGACTTTC. It yields the protein CASSLLRESSGANVLTF.

The chain combines TRBV7-3 with TRBJ2-2, with no clear D. This CDR3 is 13 amino acids long. Trimming left V 3 bases short and J 1 base short, with 3 bases between. The V gene's germline CDR1 is SGHTA and CDR2 FQGTGA. This CDR3 is CASSLGNTGELFF. The CDR3 coding sequence is TGTGCCAGCAGCTTGGGGAACACCGGGGAGCTGTTTTTT.

The rearrangement joins TRBV11-3 to TRBJ1-3; D ambiguous. V lost 1 base and J lost 0, with 10 bases in between. Germline loops: CDR1 SGHNT, CDR2 YENEEA. The CDR3 covers 16 residues. CDR3 sequence (DNA): TGTGCCAGCAGCTTAGCCTCTGAGAACTCTGGAAACACCATATATTTT. This encodes CASSLASENSGNTIYF.

The V and J genes are TRBV5-1 and TRBJ2-1, with 8 positions matching TRBD2. The germline V gene has CDR1 SGHRS and CDR2 YFSETQ. Trimming took 7 bases from V and 7 from J; bases not matched to a gene: 7. The CDR3 consists of 13 residues. In DNA form, the CDR3 reads TGCGCCAGCTCAGCGGGAGACAAGAATGAGCAGTTCTTC. Translated, it gives CASSAGDKNEQFF. The full variable domain, with the rest looked up from reference TRBV5-1 and TRBJ2-1, is KAGVTQTPRYLIKTRGQQVTLSCSPISGHRSVSWYQQTPGQGLQFLFEYFSETQRNKGNFPGRFSGRQFSNSRSEMNVSTLELGDSALYLCASSAGDKNEQFFGPGTRLTVL.

Regarding this clone: The junction does not match germline at one end; this may be a read error. This sequence joins TRBV15 and TRBJ1-2; TRBD1 is a possible D gene (5 bases). Germline lookup yields CDR1 LNHNV and CDR2 YYDKDF (reference sequence). The CDR3 sequence is 16 residues long. In DNA, the CDR3 is TGTGCCGCCAGCAGGGACTATCCCGGGATGGGGTATGGCTACACCTTC. It translates to CAASRDYPGMGYGYTF.

The rearrangement links TRBV4-1 to TRBJ1-4; D is unresolved. The CDR3 spans 16 residues. Trimming pared 3 bases from V and 7 bases from J, leaving 18 bases between. Germline V CDR1 and CDR2: MGHRA, YSYEKL. In DNA form, the CDR3 reads TGCGCCAGCAGCCACCCGTTGACACGCCGAGCTGAAAAACTGTTTTTT. Translated, it gives CASSHPLTRRAEKLFF.

The rearrangement links TRBV28 to TRBJ2-5; TRBD2 aligns across 8 bases. V gave up 7 bases and J gave up 1 base; unmatched junction bases: 5. CDR3 length: 14 residues. Germline V gene lookup returns CDR1 MDHEN and CDR2 SYDVKM. The CDR3 coding sequence is TGTGCCAGCAATATAGCGGGACTCCAAGAGACCCAGTACTTC. It encodes CASNIAGLQETQYF.

The chain links TRBV5-4 to TRBJ1-3; D gene ambiguous. Germline values: CDR1 SGHNT, CDR2 YYREEE (reference sequence). The CDR3 contains 12 residues. The V gene lost 0 bases and the J gene lost 4 bases, with 2 bases spanning the gap. CDR3 protein: CASSLAGNTIYF. In DNA, the CDR3 is TGTGCCAGCAGCTTGGCCGGAAACACCATATATTTT.

This sequence joins TRBV5-6 and TRBJ1-2, with D unresolved. The CDR3 has 15 residues. V was pared by 4 bases and J by 0 bases, with 13 bases between. Germline V lookup: CDR1 SGHDT, CDR2 YYEEEE. The CDR3 is CASSPRYSANYGYTF. CDR3 bases: TGTGCCAGCAGCCCTCGTTACAGCGCTAACTATGGCTACACCTTC.

This clone is a singleton in its sample. The chain joins TRBV27 to TRBJ1-2; TRBD1 agrees at 7 bases. V was pared by 3 bases and J by 5 bases, with 9 bases of the junction left unmatched. Germline V lookup: CDR1 MNHEY, CDR2 SMNVEV (reference sequence). The CDR3 consists of 15 residues. The CDR3 DNA reads as TGTGCCAGCAGTTTTACAGGGGCCCTATCTTATGGCTACACCTTC. The encoded protein is CASSFTGALSYGYTF.

This chain joins TRBV6-6 and TRBJ2-5; TRBD2 agrees at 13 bases. CDR1 is MNHNY and CDR2 is SVGAGI in the germline V gene (reference sequence). The CDR3 is 15 residues long. Trimming at V came to 5 bases and at J to 5 bases, leaving 5 bases not matched to a gene. The CDR3 DNA is TGTGCCAGCAGTCCTGGACTAGCGGGAGTGGAGACCCAGTACTTC. This codes for CASSPGLAGVETQYF.

The V call is TRBV27, the J call TRBJ2-5; D call uncertain. The CDR3 runs 15 residues. Trimming shortened V by 2 bases and J by 5 bases, and 15 bases separated the two germline ends. The germline CDR1 and CDR2 sequences are MNHEY and SMNVEV (reference sequence). The CDR3 region is CASSLRSASFETQYF. The DNA for the CDR3 is TGTGCCAGCAGTTTAAGGTCAGCTAGTTTTGAGACCCAGTACTTC.

This chain connects TRBV9 to TRBJ2-1; 7 nucleotides match TRBD2. The CDR3 totals 18 residues. The germline V gene has CDR1 SGDLS and CDR2 YYNGEE. The V segment lost 4 bases and the J segment 0 bases; nucleotides outside the gene matches: 13. The CDR3 here is CASSPYPLAGYSYNEQFF. In DNA, the CDR3 is TGTGCCAGCAGCCCTTACCCTTTAGCGGGTTACTCCTACAATGAGCAGTTCTTC.

The rearrangement joins TRBV4-1 to TRBJ2-1; TRBD1 matches at 8 bases. CDR1 and CDR2 from the germline V gene are MGHRA and YSYEKL. Trimming removed 3 bases from V and 8 bases from J; junction bases left unmatched: 9. This CDR3 spans 15 amino acids. DNA of the CDR3: TGCGCCAGCAGCCAGCACAGGACAGGGACCGATGAGCAGTTCTTC. Protein product: CASSQHRTGTDEQFF.

The chain links TRBV18 to TRBJ2-5; perhaps TRBD1 as D (6 bases). The V end was cut by 3 bases, the J end by 1 base, with 15 bases between. Germline values: CDR1 KGHSH, CDR2 LQKENI. The CDR3 contains 16 residues. Written as DNA, the CDR3 is TGTGCCAGCTCACCGAGAATACAGGGCACCCAAGAGACCCAGTACTTC. It yields the protein CASSPRIQGTQETQYF. The whole variable domain, remainder taken from reference TRBV18 and TRBJ2-5, is NAGVMQNPRHLVRRRGQEARLRCSPMKGHSHVYWYRQLPEEGLKFMVYLQKENIIDESGMPKERFSAEFPKEGPSILRIQQVVRGDSAAYFCASSPRIQGTQETQYFGPGTRLLVL.

The chain combines TRBV29-1 with TRBJ2-1; D ambiguous. Trimming pared 1 base from V and 0 bases from J, leaving 10 bases between. CDR1 is SQVTM and CDR2 is ANQGSEA in the germline V gene. This CDR3 comprises 15 residues. CDR3 nucleotides: TGCAGCGTTGAAGGCTTGAGTAGCTCCTACAATGAGCAGTTCTTC. Encoded protein: CSVEGLSSSYNEQFF.

The chain recombines TRBV27 with TRBJ1-4, with TRBD1 matching 7 bases. The J segment lost 6 bases and the V segment lost 5 bases, leaving 9 bases of the junction unmatched. Germline lookup yields CDR1 MNHEY and CDR2 SMNVEV (reference sequence). The CDR3 is 15 amino acids. CDR3 region: CASSATTTGDEKLFF. DNA for the CDR3: TGTGCCAGCAGTGCAACTACAACAGGGGATGAAAAACTGTTTTTT. Full variable domain (remainder filled in from reference TRBV27 and TRBJ1-4): EAQVTQNPRYLITVTGKKLTVTCSQNMNHEYMSWYRQDPGLGLRQIYYSMNVEVTDKGDVPEGYKVSRKEKRNFPLILESPSPNQTSLYFCASSATTTGDEKLFFGSGTQLSVL.

This clone was detected only once. Here the CDR3 reads CASSLDPSAGTEAFF. CDR3 bases: TGTGCCAGCAGCTTAGACCCCTCGGCAGGTACTGAAGCTTTCTTT. The chain employs TRBV7-3 and TRBJ1-1; D gene unclear. Germline V CDR1 and CDR2: SGHTA, FQGTGA. Trimming removed 2 bases from V and 5 bases from J, with 15 bases in between. The CDR3 runs to 15 residues.